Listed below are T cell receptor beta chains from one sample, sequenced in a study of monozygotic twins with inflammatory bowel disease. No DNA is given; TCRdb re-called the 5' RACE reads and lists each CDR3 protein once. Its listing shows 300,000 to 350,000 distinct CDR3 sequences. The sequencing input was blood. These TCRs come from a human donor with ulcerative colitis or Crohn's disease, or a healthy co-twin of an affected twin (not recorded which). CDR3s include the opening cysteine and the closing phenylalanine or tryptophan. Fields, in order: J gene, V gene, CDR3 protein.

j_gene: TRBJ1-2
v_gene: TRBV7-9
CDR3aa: CASSLGDQGYGYTF

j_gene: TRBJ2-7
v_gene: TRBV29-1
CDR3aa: CSVEGGPLAHEQYF

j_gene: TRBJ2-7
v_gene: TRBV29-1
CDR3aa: CSVDDWTGKGYEQYF

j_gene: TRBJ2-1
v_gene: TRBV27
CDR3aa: CASRELAGGPPFF

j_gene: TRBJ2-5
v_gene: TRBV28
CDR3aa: CASWKMQETQYF

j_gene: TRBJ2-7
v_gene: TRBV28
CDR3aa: CASVPKGGWREQYF

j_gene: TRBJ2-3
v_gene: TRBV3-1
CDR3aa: CASNQDSTLTQYF

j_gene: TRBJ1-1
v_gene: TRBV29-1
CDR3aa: CSVEVGMNTEAFF

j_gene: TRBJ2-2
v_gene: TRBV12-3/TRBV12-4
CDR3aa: CASSLHGTGELFF

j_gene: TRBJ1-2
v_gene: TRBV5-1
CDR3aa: CASSPRTGDGYTF

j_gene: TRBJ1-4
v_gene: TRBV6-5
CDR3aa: CASSYSRTASNEKLFF

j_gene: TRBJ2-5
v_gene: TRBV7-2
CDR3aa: CASSTDRGQETQYF

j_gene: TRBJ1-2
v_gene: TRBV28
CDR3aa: CASSLDRRNYGYTF

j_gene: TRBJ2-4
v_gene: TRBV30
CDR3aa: CAWSVQDTNIILAKNIQYF

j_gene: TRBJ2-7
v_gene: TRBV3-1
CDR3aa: CASTHGSGNEQYF

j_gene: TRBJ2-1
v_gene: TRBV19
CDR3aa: CASSILADYNEQFF

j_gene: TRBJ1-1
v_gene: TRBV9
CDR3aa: CASSFGVQGNTEAFF

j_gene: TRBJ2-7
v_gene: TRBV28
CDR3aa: CASSLGATGSYEQYF

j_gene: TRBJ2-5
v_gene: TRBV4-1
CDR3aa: CASSPGGITRGETQYF

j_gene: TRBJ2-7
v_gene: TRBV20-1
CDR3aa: CSARNSFLASLYEQYF

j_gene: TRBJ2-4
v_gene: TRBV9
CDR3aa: CASSGTSDTKNIQYF

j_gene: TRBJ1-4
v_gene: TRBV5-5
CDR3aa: CASSPTGGASEKLFF

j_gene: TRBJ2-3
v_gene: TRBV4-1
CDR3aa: CASSQDGLAGVADTQYF

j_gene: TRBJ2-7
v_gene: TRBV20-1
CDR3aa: CSASPGREPSYYEQYF

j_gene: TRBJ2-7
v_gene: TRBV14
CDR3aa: CASSLALAGRYEQYF

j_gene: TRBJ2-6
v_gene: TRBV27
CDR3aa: CAILGPSGTGGVTGANVLTF

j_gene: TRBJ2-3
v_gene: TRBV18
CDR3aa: CASSQSRPARGNTQYF

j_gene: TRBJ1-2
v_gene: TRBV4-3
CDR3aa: CASSQGGGYYGYTF

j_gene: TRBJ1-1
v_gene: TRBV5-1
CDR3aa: CASSSPLRNTEAFF

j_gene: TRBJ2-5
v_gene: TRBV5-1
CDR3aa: CASSLEGGTETQYF

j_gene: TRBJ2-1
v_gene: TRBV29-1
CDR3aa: CSVDRGQGKSDEQFF

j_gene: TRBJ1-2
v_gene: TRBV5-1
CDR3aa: CASSLERFSRSGAGYTF

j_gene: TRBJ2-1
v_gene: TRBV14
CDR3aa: CASSLGRGTLVF

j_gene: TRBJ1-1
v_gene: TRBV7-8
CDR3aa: CASSLERGPNTEAFF

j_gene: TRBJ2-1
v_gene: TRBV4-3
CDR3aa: CASSQARGAYNEQFF

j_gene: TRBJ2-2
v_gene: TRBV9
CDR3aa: CASSPWTGKNTGELFF

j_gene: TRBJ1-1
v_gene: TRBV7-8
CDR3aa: CASSSSDRLNTEAFF

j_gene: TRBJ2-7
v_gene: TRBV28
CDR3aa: CASSGAGAGSEQYF

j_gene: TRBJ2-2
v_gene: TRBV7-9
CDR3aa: CASSSPGQGWTTGELFF

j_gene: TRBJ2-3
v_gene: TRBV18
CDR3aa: CASSPGAEGDTQYF

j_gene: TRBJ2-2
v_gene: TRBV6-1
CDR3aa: CASYDPSGLSTGELFF

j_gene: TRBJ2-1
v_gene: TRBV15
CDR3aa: CATSIPQGGNEQFF

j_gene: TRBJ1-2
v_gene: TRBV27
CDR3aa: CASSYRKTNYGYTF

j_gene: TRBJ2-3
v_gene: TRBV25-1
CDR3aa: CASSTGTGSTDTQYF

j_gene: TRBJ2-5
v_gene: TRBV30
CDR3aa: CAWSSYSGIQETQYF